A selection of T cell receptor beta chains follows, all from one sample in a study of shared clonotypes between healthy human individuals. Clones were read by immunoSEQ multiplex PCR, and TCRdb kept only the in-frame ones, dropping some. The sample includes about 2.3 million clones, over 90% of them seen just once. What was sequenced was naive CD4+ T cells from PBMCs. These TCRs come from a man aged 18 to 30 in good health. Some clones in this sample may be carry-over from other donors' samples. CDR3s include the opening cysteine and the closing phenylalanine or tryptophan. A D gene is named only where the DNA matches it firmly. Size is omitted from some rows. Given values are once, few, many or a class for expanded clones.

clone_size: -
d_call: -
v_call: TRBV28
j_call: TRBJ2-2
cdr3_nt: TGTGCCAGCAGGTTTCCTAAGAGCGGGGAGCTGTTTTTT
cdr3_aa: CASRFPKSGELFF

clone_size: -
d_call: TRBD2
v_call: TRBV5-1
j_call: TRBJ2-5
cdr3_nt: TGCGCCAGCAGCTTGGGGACTAGCGGGAGTGAGACCCAGTACTTC
cdr3_aa: CASSLGTSGSETQYF

clone_size: -
d_call: -
v_call: TRBV27
j_call: TRBJ1-5
cdr3_nt: TGTGCCAGCAGCCCAATGCCCCGCCTTACAGGGCGCGGGCGGGTGGGCAATCAGCCCCAGCATTTT
cdr3_aa: CASSPMPRLTGRGRVGNQPQHF

clone_size: -
d_call: TRBD1
v_call: TRBV7-2
j_call: TRBJ1-4
cdr3_nt: TGTGCCAGCAGCCTACAGGGGGCGTCTGAAAAACTGTTTTTT
cdr3_aa: CASSLQGASEKLFF

clone_size: -
d_call: TRBD1
v_call: TRBV11-1
j_call: TRBJ2-1
cdr3_nt: TGTGCCAGCAGCTTAGTGGCGGGACAGGGTTTTGAGCAGTTCTTC
cdr3_aa: CASSLVAGQGFEQFF

clone_size: -
d_call: -
v_call: TRBV5-4
j_call: TRBJ1-1
cdr3_nt: TGTGCCAGCAGCATTCAGAGTCTGAACACTGAAGCTTTCTTT
cdr3_aa: CASSIQSLNTEAFF

clone_size: once
d_call: -
v_call: TRBV7-3
j_call: TRBJ2-1
cdr3_nt: TGTGCCAGCAGCCTCCGACAGTCCCTCTACAATGAGCAGTTCTTC
cdr3_aa: CASSLRQSLYNEQFF

clone_size: -
d_call: TRBD1
v_call: TRBV27
j_call: TRBJ2-7
cdr3_nt: TGTGCCAGCAGTTCAGGACAGGTCAGCTCCTACGAGCAGTACTTC
cdr3_aa: CASSSGQVSSYEQYF

clone_size: -
d_call: TRBD1
v_call: TRBV6-6
j_call: TRBJ2-7
cdr3_nt: TGTGCCAGCGGACAAACCGGGACAGGGGGCTACGAGCAGTACTTC
cdr3_aa: CASGQTGTGGYEQYF

clone_size: -
d_call: -
v_call: TRBV11-3
j_call: TRBJ2-1
cdr3_nt: TGTGCCAGCAGCTTAGGAGGGAGCGGAAATGAGCAGTTCTTC
cdr3_aa: CASSLGGSGNEQFF

clone_size: -
d_call: -
v_call: TRBV28
j_call: TRBJ2-5
cdr3_nt: TGTGCCAGCAGTTTATGGGGTGAGGGGGAGACCCAGTACTTC
cdr3_aa: CASSLWGEGETQYF

clone_size: -
d_call: -
v_call: TRBV5-1
j_call: TRBJ2-7
cdr3_nt: TGCGCCAGCAGCTTGGAAGCAGGGGCCACCTACGAGCAGTACTTC
cdr3_aa: CASSLEAGATYEQYF